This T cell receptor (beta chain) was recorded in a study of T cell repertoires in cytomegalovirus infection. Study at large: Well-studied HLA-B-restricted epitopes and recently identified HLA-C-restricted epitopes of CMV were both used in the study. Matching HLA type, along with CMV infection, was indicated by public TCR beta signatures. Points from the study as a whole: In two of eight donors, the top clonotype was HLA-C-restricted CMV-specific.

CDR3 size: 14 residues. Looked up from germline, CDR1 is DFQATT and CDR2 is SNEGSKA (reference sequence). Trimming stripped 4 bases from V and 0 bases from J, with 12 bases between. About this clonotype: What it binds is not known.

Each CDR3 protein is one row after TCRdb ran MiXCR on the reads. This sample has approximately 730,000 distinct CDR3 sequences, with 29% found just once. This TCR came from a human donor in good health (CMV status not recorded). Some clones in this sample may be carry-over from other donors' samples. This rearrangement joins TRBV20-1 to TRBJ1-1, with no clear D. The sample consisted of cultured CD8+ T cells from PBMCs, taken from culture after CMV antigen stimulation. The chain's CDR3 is CSATRGGMNTEAFF. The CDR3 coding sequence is TGCAGTGCTACCCGAGGCGGGATGAACACTGAAGCTTTCTTT.